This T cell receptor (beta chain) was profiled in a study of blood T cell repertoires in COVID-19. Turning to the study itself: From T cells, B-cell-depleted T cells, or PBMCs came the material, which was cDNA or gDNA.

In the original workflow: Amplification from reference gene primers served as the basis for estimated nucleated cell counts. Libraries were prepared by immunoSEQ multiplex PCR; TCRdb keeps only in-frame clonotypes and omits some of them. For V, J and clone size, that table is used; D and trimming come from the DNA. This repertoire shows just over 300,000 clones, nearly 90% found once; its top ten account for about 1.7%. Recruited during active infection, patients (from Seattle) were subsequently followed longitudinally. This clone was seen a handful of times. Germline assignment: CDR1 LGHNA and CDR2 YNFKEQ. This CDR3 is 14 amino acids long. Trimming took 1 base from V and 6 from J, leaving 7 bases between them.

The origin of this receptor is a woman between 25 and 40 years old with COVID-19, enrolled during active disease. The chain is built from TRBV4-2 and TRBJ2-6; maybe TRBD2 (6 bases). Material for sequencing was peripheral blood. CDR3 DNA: TGTGCCAGCAGCCAAGGGGAGGAGGCCAACGTCCTGACTTTC. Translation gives CASSQGEEANVLTF.